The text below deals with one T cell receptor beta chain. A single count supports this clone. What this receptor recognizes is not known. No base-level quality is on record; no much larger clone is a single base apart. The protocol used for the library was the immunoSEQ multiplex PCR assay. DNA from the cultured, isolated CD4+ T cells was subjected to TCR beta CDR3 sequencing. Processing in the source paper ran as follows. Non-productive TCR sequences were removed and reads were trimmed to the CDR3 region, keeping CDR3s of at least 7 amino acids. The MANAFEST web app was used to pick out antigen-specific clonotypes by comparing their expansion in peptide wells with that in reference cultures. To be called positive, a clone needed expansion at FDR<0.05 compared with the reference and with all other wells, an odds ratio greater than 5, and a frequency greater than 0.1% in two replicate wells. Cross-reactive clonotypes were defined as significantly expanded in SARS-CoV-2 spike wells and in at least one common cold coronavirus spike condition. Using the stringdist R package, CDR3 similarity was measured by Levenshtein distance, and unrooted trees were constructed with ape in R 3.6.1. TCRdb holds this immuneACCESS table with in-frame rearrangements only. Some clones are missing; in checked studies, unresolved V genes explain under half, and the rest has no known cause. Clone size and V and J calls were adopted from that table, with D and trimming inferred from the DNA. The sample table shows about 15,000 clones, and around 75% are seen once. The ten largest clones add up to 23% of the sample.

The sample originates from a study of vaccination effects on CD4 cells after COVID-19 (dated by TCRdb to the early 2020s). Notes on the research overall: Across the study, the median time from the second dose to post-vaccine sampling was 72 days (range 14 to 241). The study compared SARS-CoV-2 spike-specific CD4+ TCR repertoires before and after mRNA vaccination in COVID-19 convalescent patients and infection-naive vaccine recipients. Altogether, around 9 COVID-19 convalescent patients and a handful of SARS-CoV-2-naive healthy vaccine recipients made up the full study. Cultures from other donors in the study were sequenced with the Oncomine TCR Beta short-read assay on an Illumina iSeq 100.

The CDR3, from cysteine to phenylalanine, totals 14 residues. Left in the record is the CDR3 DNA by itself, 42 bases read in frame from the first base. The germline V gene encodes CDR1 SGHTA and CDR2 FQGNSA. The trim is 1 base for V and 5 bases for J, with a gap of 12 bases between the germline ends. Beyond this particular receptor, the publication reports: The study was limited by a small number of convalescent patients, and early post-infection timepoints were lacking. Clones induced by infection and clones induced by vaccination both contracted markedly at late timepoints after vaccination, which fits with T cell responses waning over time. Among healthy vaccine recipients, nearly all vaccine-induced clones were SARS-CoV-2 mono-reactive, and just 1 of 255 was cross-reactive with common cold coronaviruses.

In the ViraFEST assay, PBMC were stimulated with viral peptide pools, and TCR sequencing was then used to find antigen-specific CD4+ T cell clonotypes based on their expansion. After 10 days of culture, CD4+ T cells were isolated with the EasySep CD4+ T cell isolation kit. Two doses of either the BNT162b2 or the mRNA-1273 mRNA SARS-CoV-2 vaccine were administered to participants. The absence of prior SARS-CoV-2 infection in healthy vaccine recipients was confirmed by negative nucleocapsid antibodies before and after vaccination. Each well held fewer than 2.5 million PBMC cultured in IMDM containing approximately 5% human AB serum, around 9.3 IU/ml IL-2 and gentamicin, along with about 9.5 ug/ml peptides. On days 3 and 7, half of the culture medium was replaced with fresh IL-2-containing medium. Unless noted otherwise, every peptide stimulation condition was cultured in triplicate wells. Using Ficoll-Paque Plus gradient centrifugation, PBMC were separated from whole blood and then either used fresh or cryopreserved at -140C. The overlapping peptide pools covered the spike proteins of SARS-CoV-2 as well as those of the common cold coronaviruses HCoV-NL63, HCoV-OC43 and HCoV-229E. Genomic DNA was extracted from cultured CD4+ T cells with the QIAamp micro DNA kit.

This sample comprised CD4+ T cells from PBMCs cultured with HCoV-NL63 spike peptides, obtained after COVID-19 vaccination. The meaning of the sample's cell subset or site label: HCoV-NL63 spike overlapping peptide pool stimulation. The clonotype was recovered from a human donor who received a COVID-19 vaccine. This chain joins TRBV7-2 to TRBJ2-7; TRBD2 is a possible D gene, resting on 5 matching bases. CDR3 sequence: CASSLGLASDEQYF. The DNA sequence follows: TGTGCCAGCAGCTTAGGGTTAGCGAGCGACGAGCAGTACTTC.